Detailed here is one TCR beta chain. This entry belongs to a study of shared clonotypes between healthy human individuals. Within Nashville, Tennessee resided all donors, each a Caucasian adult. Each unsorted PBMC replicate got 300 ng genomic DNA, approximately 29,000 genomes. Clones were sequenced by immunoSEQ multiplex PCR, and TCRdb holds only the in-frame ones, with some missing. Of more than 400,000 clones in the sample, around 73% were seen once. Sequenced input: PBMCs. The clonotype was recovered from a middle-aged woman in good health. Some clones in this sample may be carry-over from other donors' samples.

The CDR3 DNA reads TGTGCCAGCAGCCGAACAGGGGGCAGAGTTTTTAGAAACTATGGCTACACCTTC. Residues: CASSRTGGRVFRNYGYTF. The chain carries TRBV5-4 and TRBJ1-2, with 9 bases that match TRBD1. Trimming took 4 bases from V and 2 from J; bases not matched to a gene: 15. Germline-derived CDR1 and CDR2 are SGHNT and YYREEE (reference sequence). CDR3 length: 18 residues. Based on the CDR3 plus reference TRBV5-4 and TRBJ1-2, the full variable domain is ETGVTQSPTHLIKTRGQQVTLRCSSQSGHNTVSWYQQALGQGPQFIFQYYREEENGRGNFPPRFSGLQFPNYSSELNVNALELDDSALYLCASSRTGGRVFRNYGYTFGSGTRLTVV.